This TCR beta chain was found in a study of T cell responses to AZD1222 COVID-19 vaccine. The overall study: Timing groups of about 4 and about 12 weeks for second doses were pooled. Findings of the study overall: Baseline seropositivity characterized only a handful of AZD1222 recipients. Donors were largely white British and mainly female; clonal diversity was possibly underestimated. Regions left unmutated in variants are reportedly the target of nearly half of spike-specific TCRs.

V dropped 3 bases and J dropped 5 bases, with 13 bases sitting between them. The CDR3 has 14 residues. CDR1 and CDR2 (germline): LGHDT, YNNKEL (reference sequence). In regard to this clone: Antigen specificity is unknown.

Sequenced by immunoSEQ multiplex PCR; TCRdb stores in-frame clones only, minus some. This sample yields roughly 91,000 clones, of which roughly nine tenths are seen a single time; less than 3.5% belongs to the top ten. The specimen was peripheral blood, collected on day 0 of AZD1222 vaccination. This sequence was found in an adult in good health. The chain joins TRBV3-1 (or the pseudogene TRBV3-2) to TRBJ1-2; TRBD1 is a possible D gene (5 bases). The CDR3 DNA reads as TGTGCCAGCAGCCATGGGCAGGGCCCTTATGGCTACACCTTC. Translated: CASSHGQGPYGYTF.